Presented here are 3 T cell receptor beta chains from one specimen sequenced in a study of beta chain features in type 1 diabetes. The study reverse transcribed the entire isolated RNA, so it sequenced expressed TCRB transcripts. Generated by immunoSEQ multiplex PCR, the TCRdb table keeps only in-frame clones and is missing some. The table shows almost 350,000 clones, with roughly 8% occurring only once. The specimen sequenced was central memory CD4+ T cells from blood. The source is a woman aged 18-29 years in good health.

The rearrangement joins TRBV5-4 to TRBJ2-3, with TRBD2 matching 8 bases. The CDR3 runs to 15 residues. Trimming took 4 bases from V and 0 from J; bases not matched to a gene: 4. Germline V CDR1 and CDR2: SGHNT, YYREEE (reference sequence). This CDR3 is CASSPSGSSTDTQYF. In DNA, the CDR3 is TGTGCCAGCAGCCCTAGCGGGTCTAGCACAGATACGCAGTATTTT.

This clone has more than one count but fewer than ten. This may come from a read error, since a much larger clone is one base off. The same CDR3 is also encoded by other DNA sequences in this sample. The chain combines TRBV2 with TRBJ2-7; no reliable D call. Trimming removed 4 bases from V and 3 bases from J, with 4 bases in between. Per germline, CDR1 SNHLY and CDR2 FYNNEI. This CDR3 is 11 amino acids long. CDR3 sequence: CASSVDYEQYF. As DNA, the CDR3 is TGTGCCAGCAGTGTGGACTACGAGCAGTACTTC.

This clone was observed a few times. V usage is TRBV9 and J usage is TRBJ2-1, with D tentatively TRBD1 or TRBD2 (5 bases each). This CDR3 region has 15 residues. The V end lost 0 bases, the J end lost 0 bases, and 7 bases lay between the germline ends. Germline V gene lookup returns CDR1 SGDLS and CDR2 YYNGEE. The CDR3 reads CASSVEGTSYNEQFF. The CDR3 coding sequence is TGTGCCAGCAGCGTAGAGGGGACCTCCTACAATGAGCAGTTCTTC.